Sequencing of this TCR beta chain was carried out in a study of blood T cell dynamics during melanoma immunotherapy. Study in general: Patients with metastatic melanoma got pembrolizumab or nivolumab-ipilimumab as first-line care.

Time point specified: pre-treatment baseline. Blood was drawn before treatment and at week 3 after checkpoint blockade. Disease control meant complete response, partial response or stable disease at 12 weeks. Patients had no prior systemic cancer treatment, immunosuppressants or other active cancers. The repertoire was sequenced with immunoSEQ multiplex PCR; TCRdb's copy has only in-frame clones and lacks some. The sample has 15,000 to 20,000 clones, roughly four fifths seen once. Germline V CDR1 and CDR2: SGHTS, YDEGEE. V lost 4 bases and J lost 2, with 19 bases in between. This CDR3 is built from 16 residues.

The source was blood, collected from a patient treated with checkpoint blockade. This chain connects TRBV5-8 to TRBJ2-7; TRBD2 might be the D (7 bases). This TCR was recovered from a human donor with melanoma. The CDR3 nucleotides are TGTGCCAGCAGCACGGGTGGGGGGGCCAAAGCCTACGAGCAGTACTTC. This codes for CASSTGGGAKAYEQYF.